The 16 T cell receptor beta chains below were found in one sample sequenced in a study of T cell responses to AZD1222 COVID-19 vaccine. The table came from immunoSEQ multiplex PCR; TCRdb's copy has only in-frame clones and leaves some out. Counted here are fewer than 200,000 clones, 90% occurring once; the ten biggest clones make up more than 4%. This material consisted of peripheral blood, taken 28 days after the second dose of the MenACWY control vaccine. The receptor set was obtained from an adult who received the MenACWY meningococcal vaccine as a control.

V is TRBV20-1 and J is TRBJ2-7; D not resolved. The CDR3 consists of 13 residues. V was shortened by 3 bases and J by 1 base, with 10 bases between the two germline ends. Per the germline V gene, CDR1 is DFQATT and CDR2 is SNEGSKA (reference sequence). CDR3 in amino acids: CSASRVGSYEQYF. CDR3 DNA: TGCAGTGCTAGTAGGGTAGGGTCCTACGAGCAGTACTTC.

This chain uses TRBV14 with TRBJ2-7; D is unresolved. The V end lost 5 bases, the J end lost 6 bases, and 8 bases lay between the germline ends. Germline CDR1 SGHDN, CDR2 FVKESK. This CDR3 spans 11 amino acids. The CDR3 reads CASSTKGEQYF. CDR3 nucleotides: TGTGCCAGCAGCACGAAGGGCGAGCAGTACTTC.

The chain carries TRBV27 and TRBJ2-2; D remains ambiguous. V was trimmed by 3 bases and J by 8 bases, leaving 10 bases between them. The V gene's germline CDR1 is MNHEY and CDR2 SMNVEV (reference sequence). The CDR3 runs 13 residues. The CDR3 spells CASSLGRAGELFF. The DNA of the CDR3 is TGTGCCAGCAGTTTGGGCCGGGCAGGGGAGCTGTTTTTT.

The chain recombines TRBV4-3 with TRBJ2-2, with TRBD1 matching over 10 bases. V was pared by 3 bases and J by 4 bases, with 2 bases of the junction left unmatched. CDR3 length: 15 residues. CDR1 is LGHNA and CDR2 is YSLEER in the germline V gene. The chain's CDR3 is CASSQGTGATGELFF. The CDR3 region has the DNA TGCGCCAGCAGCCAGGGGACAGGGGCCACCGGGGAGCTGTTTTTT.

The genes are TRBV7-2 and TRBJ1-2, with D possibly TRBD1 on 6 matching bases. V was trimmed by 1 base and J by 4 bases, leaving 10 bases between them. The germline V gene encodes CDR1 SGHTA and CDR2 FQGNSA. The CDR3 has 14 residues. CDR3 sequence reads: CASSLEGDSYGYTF. The CDR3 DNA follows: TGTGCCAGCAGCTTAGAGGGGGATTCCTATGGCTACACCTTC.

The V and J genes are TRBV19 and TRBJ2-5; 8 bases align to TRBD1. CDR3 size: 14 residues. Germline-derived CDR1 and CDR2 are LNHDA and SQIVND (reference sequence). After removal of 8 bases from V and 5 bases from J, the junction contained 10 bases not matched to a gene. The CDR3 sequence is CASLVRDRRETQYF. For the CDR3, the DNA is TGTGCCAGTCTAGTACGGGACAGGCGGGAGACCCAGTACTTC.

The chain carries TRBV28 and TRBJ1-6; D ambiguous. Germline V lookup: CDR1 MDHEN, CDR2 SYDVKM. V was clipped by 7 bases and J by 9 bases, with 13 bases between them. The CDR3 totals 13 residues. The CDR3 here is CASIPNTFSPLHF. The DNA of the CDR3 is TGTGCCAGCATCCCTAACACATTTTCACCCCTCCACTTT.

The V call is TRBV9, the J call TRBJ2-5; TRBD2 matches at 8 bases. Germline V CDR1 and CDR2: SGDLS, YYNGEE. V shed 0 bases, J shed 5 bases, and the junction held 12 bases outside the gene matches. The length of the CDR3 is 17 residues. The CDR3 sequence: CASSVVSGASGLETQYF. The DNA for the CDR3 is TGTGCCAGCAGCGTAGTGTCGGGGGCTAGCGGGTTGGAGACCCAGTACTTC. Using reference TRBV9 and TRBJ2-5 for the parts outside the CDR3, the full variable domain is DSGVTQTPKHLITATGQRVTLRCSPRSGDLSVYWYQQSLDQGLQFLIQYYNGEERAKGNILERFSAQQFPDLHSELNLSSLELGDSALYFCASSVVSGASGLETQYFGPGTRLLVL.

The J gene is TRBJ2-2, the V gene TRBV9; 8 bases are a match to TRBD2. Germline V gene lookup returns CDR1 SGDLS and CDR2 YYNGEE. V was clipped by 5 bases and J by 7 bases; unmatched bases: 25. The CDR3 runs 20 residues. CDR3 loop: CASSWEEGLATGRTGGELFF. In DNA, the CDR3 is TGTGCCAGCAGTTGGGAAGAAGGACTAGCCACAGGCAGGACCGGCGGGGAGCTGTTTTTT.

The rearrangement uses TRBV2 and TRBJ2-7; 7 bases agree with TRBD1. CDR1 and CDR2 (germline): SNHLY, FYNNEI. The CDR3 totals 14 residues. V trimming: 6 bases; J trimming: 7 bases; junction bases outside the gene matches: 12. The CDR3: CASRDRTEYREQYF. CDR3 nucleotide sequence: TGTGCCAGCAGGGACAGGACAGAGTACAGAGAGCAGTACTTC. The full variable domain, completed using reference TRBV2 and TRBJ2-7, is EPEVTQTPSHQVTQMGQEVILRCVPISNHLYFYWYRQILGQKVEFLVSFYNNEISEKSEIFDDQFSVERPDGSNFTLKIRSTKLEDSAMYFCASRDRTEYREQYFGPGTRLTVT.

The V call is TRBV19, the J call TRBJ1-1, with D possibly being TRBD1 (5 bases). From germline, CDR1 is LNHDA and CDR2 SQIVND (reference sequence). V lost 5 bases and J lost 2, with 12 bases in between. This CDR3 has 14 residues. The CDR3 DNA sequence: TGTGCCAGTAGTGGGGGAACAGCTAACACTGAAGCTTTCTTT. Translating gives CASSGGTANTEAFF.

The chain combines TRBV11-2 with TRBJ2-7; possibly TRBD1 for D (6 bases). Germline V gene lookup returns CDR1 SGHAT and CDR2 FQNNGV. The CDR3 spans 16 residues. V was clipped by 5 bases and J by 1 base, with 18 bases between them. In nucleotides, the CDR3 is TGTGCCAGCAGCGCGCAGGGAATCAGGGGATCCTACGAGCAGTACTTC. Its protein product is CASSAQGIRGSYEQYF.

The chain carries TRBV6-4 and TRBJ2-6; D remains ambiguous. V lost 0 bases and J lost 0, with 3 bases in between. From germline, CDR1 is MRHNA and CDR2 SNTAGT. The CDR3 is made up of 15 amino acids. The DNA for the CDR3 is TGTGCCAGCAGTGACTCTCTCTCTGGGGCCAACGTCCTGACTTTC. It specifies CASSDSLSGANVLTF.

V usage is TRBV10-3 and J usage is TRBJ2-3; D ambiguous. Deletions cut 11 bases from V and 12 bases from J, with 18 bases between. Germline-derived CDR1 and CDR2 are ENHRY and SYGVKD. CDR3 length: 11 residues. The CDR3 DNA reads as TGTGCCTCCGGTTCCTCCCGGATCCAGTATTTT. This gives the protein CASGSSRIQYF.

J is TRBJ1-2 and V is TRBV6-5; 7 bases match TRBD1. The CDR3 totals 15 residues. After removal of 5 bases from V and 1 base from J, the junction contained 7 bases not matched to a gene. CDR1 is MNHEY and CDR2 is SVGAGI in the germline V gene. The CDR3 coding sequence is TGTGCCAGCAGTCAGGGGACAGCGGGTAACTATGGCTACACCTTC. Amino acids: CASSQGTAGNYGYTF.

CDR3 loop: CASSARPPLLTKNIQYF. The CDR3 coding sequence is TGTGCCAGCAGTGCCCGACCGCCCCTCTTAACCAAAAACATTCAGTACTTC. The chain employs TRBV27 and TRBJ2-4; D ambiguous. V was cut by 5 bases and J by 2 bases, with 19 bases left in between. This CDR3 region has 17 residues. Looked up from germline, CDR1 is MNHEY and CDR2 is SMNVEV (reference sequence).